The clone carrying this T cell receptor (beta chain) was observed a handful of times. The antigen is undetermined. Method: immunoSEQ multiplex PCR; TCRdb's copy keeps in-frame clones and lacks some. Altogether 40,000 or so clones are present, about 74% being singletons, with the ten largest covering 9.8%. The entry originates in a study of radiotherapy plus CTLA-4 blockade in lung cancer. Study-wide background: Disease control reached over 30%, with objective responses in over 15%. Notes on the study in general: Blood saw expansion of tumor-derived TCR clones after radiotherapy plus ipilimumab. Increased serum interferon-beta after radiation also reportedly predicted response strongly.

There are 15 residues in the CDR3. Germline CDR1 reads KGHSH; CDR2 reads LQKENI. Deletions cut 3 bases from V and 4 bases from J, with 12 bases between. The V and J genes are TRBV18 and TRBJ1-4; the D gene is possibly TRBD1 (5 bases). This TCR was recovered from a human donor with non-small cell lung cancer who had stable disease on radiotherapy plus ipilimumab. The specimen was peripheral blood, collected from a patient treated with radiotherapy plus ipilimumab. The CDR3 nucleotides are TGTGCCAGCTCACCTGTGAGACAGTTTAATGAAAAACTGTTTTTT. Translated, it gives CASSPVRQFNEKLFF.